This is a list of T cell receptor beta chains from one sample in a study of breast tumors, draining lymph nodes, adjacent tissues. In TCRdb, the multiplex PCR reads were re-called with MiXCR into one record per CDR3 protein. The repertoire holds 200,000 to 300,000 distinct CDR3 sequences, with 30% as singletons. Material: axillary lymph node tissue. The source is a female donor with breast cancer. Some clones in this sample may be carry-over from other donors' samples. Both conserved end residues are trimmed from each CDR3.

CDR3 length	J gene	V gene	CDR3 protein
9	TRBJ2-1	TRBV28	ASSRQGVKI
15	TRBJ2-2	TRBV7-2	ASSSVAGGRVSGELF
14	TRBJ2-1	TRBV20-1	SARVLAGFTYNEQF
13	TRBJ2-3	TRBV6-5	ASSHSKGFADTQY
13	TRBJ2-2	TRBV20-1	SATSPSGRTGELF
11	TRBJ2-7	TRBV6-5	ASRQTTSYEQY
12	TRBJ1-1	TRBV10-1	ASSAGTVDTEAF
12	TRBJ1-2	TRBV11-2	ASSQTRRNYGYT
14	TRBJ2-5	TRBV7-8	ASSQRLAGVQETQY
12	TRBJ2-5	TRBV6-6	ASSHEVAGETQY